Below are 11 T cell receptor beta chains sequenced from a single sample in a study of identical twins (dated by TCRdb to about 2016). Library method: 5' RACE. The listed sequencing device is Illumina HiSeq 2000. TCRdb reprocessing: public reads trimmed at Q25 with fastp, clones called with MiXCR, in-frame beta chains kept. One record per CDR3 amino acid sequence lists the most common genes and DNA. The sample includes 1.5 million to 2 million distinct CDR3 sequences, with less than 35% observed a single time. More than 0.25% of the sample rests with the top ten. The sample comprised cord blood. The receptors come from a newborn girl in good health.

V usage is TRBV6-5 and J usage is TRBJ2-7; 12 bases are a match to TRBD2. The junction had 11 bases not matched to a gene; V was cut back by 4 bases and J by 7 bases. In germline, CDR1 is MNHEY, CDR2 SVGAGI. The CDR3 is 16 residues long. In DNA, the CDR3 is TGTGCCAGCAGTTCGACTAGCGGGAGTTTCAACAATGAGCAGTACTTC. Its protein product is CASSSTSGSFNNEQYF.

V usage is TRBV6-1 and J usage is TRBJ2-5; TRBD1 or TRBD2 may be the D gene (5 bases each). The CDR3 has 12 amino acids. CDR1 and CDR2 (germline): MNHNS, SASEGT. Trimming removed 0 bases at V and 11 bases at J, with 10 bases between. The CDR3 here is CASSEAMGVQYF. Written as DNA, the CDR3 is TGTGCCAGCAGTGAAGCTATGGGGGTGCAGTACTTC.

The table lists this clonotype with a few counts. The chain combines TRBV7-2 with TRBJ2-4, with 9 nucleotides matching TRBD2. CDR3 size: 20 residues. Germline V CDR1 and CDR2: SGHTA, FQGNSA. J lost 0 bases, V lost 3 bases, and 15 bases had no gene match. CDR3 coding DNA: TGTGCCAGCAGCTTGGGACTAGCCCAGAGACGTCGCTTAGCCAAAAACATTCAGTACTTC. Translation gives CASSLGLAQRRRLAKNIQYF. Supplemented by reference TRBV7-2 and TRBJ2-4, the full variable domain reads GAGVSQSPSNKVTEKGKDVELRCDPISGHTALYWYRQSLGQGLEFLIYFQGNSAPDKSGLPSDRFSAERTGGSVSTLTIQRTQQEDSAVYLCASSLGLAQRRRLAKNIQYFGAGTRLSVL.

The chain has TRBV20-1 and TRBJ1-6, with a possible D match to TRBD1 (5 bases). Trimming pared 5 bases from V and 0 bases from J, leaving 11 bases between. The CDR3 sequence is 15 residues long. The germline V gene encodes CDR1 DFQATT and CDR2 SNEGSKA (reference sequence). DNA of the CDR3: TGCAGTGCTCGACAGTCTACCTCCTATAATTCACCCCTCCACTTT. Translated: CSARQSTSYNSPLHF.

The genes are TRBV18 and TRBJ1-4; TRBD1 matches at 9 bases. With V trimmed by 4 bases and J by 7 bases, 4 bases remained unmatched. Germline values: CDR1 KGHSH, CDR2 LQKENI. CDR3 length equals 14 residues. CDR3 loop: CASSRQGEVEKLFF. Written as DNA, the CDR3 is TGTGCCAGCTCACGACAGGGGGAGGTTGAAAAACTGTTTTTT.

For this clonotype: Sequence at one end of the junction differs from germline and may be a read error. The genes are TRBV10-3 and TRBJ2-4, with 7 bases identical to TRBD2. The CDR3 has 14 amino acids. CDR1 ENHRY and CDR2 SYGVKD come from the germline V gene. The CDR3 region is CAISESGGENTQYF. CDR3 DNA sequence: TGTGCCATTAGTGAGTCTGGGGGGGAAAACACTCAGTACTTC.

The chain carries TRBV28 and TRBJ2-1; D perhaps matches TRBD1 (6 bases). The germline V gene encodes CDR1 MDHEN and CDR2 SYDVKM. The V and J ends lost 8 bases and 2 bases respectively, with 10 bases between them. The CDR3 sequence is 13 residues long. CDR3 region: CASGGPTYNEQFF. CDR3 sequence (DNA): TGTGCCAGCGGGGGCCCAACCTACAATGAGCAGTTCTTC.

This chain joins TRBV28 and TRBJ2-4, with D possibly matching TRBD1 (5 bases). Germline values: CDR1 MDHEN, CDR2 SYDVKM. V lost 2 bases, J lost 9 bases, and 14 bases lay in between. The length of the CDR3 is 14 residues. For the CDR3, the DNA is TGTGCCAGCAGTTTACTTCTGGGGCCAGGCATTCAGTACTTC. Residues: CASSLLLGPGIQYF.

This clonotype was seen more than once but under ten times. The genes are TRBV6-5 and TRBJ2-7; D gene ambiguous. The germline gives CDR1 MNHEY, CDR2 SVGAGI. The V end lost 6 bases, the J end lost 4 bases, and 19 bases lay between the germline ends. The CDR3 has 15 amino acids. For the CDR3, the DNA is TGTGCCAGCAGCCGCCCGGTAGGGCCCCTTTACGAGCAGTACTTC. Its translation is CASSRPVGPLYEQYF.

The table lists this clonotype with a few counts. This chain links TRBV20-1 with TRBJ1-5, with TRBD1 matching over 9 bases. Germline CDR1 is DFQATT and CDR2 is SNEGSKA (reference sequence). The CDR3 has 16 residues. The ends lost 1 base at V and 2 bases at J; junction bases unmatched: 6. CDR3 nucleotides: TGCAGTGCTAGAGCTAGGGGACAGGGCGGCAATCAGCCCCAGCATTTT. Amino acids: CSARARGQGGNQPQHF.

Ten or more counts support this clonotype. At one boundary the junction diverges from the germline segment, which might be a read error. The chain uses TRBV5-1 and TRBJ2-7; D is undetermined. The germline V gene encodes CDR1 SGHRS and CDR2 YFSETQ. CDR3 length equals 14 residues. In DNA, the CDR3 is TGTGCCAGCAGCTTAGTAGCTAGCTCCTACGAGCAGTACTTC. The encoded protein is CASSLVASSYEQYF.